The 16 T cell receptor beta chains below come from one sample, sequenced in a study of blood T cells in healthy people across ages. It was with a sample-barcoded 5' primer and a J-beta primer mix that a second PCR of about 7 to 12 cycles was run. TCRdb itself ran the 5' RACE reads through MiXCR, one entry per CDR3 protein. Of roughly 1.5 million distinct CDR3 sequences listed, under 55% were seen once; the top ten hold approximately 4%. The sequenced sample consisted of blood. These receptors were collected from a woman aged 18-29 years in good health.

A few counts support this clonotype. This rearrangement joins TRBV12-3 or TRBV12-4 to TRBJ1-5; D gene uncertain. V dropped 5 bases and J dropped 2 bases, with 13 bases sitting between them. This CDR3 is built from 15 residues. CDR3 sequence reads: CASSNSHGGNQPQHF. In DNA, the CDR3 is TGTGCCAGCAGTAACAGCCACGGGGGCAATCAGCCCCAGCATTTT.

The rearrangement links TRBV29-1 to TRBJ2-1; D is perhaps TRBD1 (5 bases). The DNA end favors TRBJ2-7, so the J call may be wrong. The germline gives CDR1 SQVTM, CDR2 ANQGSEA. This CDR3 is built from 14 residues. The CDR3 is CSVGRVSSYNEQYF. CDR3 bases: TGCAGCGTCGGCAGGGTCAGCTCCTACAATGAGCAGTACTTC.

In its sample, this clonotype was seen a few times. The CDR3 reads CASTGMVGYYEQYF. Written as DNA, the CDR3 is TGTGCCAGCACAGGGATGGTTGGGTACTACGAGCAGTACTTC. J is TRBJ2-7 and V is TRBV6-6, with D perhaps TRBD1 (5 bases). The CDR3 runs 14 residues. With 7 bases removed from V and 3 bases from J, the gap between germline ends came to 16 bases. The germline V gene has CDR1 MNHNY and CDR2 SVGAGI (reference sequence).

This clonotype occurred once. This chain uses TRBV20-1 with TRBJ1-2; D remains unclear. The CDR3 extends over 10 amino acids. V shed 0 bases and J shed 13 bases, with 9 bases lying between them. Germline V CDR1 and CDR2: DFQATT, SNEGSKA (reference sequence). CDR3 in amino acids: CSARDVDLTF. In nucleotides, the CDR3 is TGCAGTGCTAGAGATGTGGACCTCACCTTC.

V gene TRBV20-1 combines with J gene TRBJ2-5, with 11 bases that match TRBD1. V dropped 6 bases and J dropped 11; count of bases not matched to a gene: 8. The CDR3 is 12 residues long. Germline V gene lookup returns CDR1 DFQATT and CDR2 SNEGSKA (reference sequence). The CDR3 nucleotides read TGCAGTGCAGACCGGGACAGGGGGGAGCAGTACTTC. It specifies CSADRDRGEQYF.

The chain is built from TRBV4-1 and TRBJ1-1; D might be TRBD1 (6 bases). V was clipped by 6 bases and J by 5 bases, with 16 bases between them. Looked up from germline, CDR1 is MGHRA and CDR2 is YSYEKL. The CDR3 contains 14 residues. CDR3 amino acids: CASRAEGGRTEAFF. The CDR3 DNA is TGCGCCAGCAGGGCGGAGGGGGGGAGGACTGAAGCTTTCTTT.

The rearrangement joins TRBV7-9 to TRBJ2-1; 8 bases align to TRBD1. CDR1 and CDR2 from the germline V gene are SEHNR and FQNEAQ (reference sequence). CDR3 length: 16 amino acids. V lost 4 bases to trimming and J lost 3 bases; unmatched junction nucleotides: 8. CDR3 nucleotide sequence: TGTGCCAGCAGCTCACAACAGGGGGAATTCTACAATGAGCAGTTCTTC. It yields the protein CASSSQQGEFYNEQFF.

The gene calls are TRBV20-1 and TRBJ2-3; 10 nucleotides match TRBD2. This CDR3 spans 19 amino acids. V trimming: 0 bases; J trimming: 2 bases; junction bases outside the gene matches: 14. Germline CDR1 and CDR2: DFQATT and SNEGSKA (reference sequence). The CDR3 bases are TGCAGTGCTAGAGATGCATTTGGGGCACTAGCGGGGCTCACAGATACGCAGTATTTT. The encoded protein is CSARDAFGALAGLTDTQYF.

This clonotype was observed at least ten times. The gene calls are TRBV6-5 and TRBJ2-1, with TRBD2 matching over 7 bases. Germline CDR1 reads MNHEY; CDR2 reads SVGAGI. V lost 8 bases to trimming and J lost 2 bases; unmatched junction nucleotides: 3. There are 13 residues in the CDR3. CDR3 bases: TGTGCCAGCCGACTAGCTGCCTACAATGAGCAGTTCTTC. Translated: CASRLAAYNEQFF.

This clonotype was seen a few times. The J gene is TRBJ2-5, the V gene TRBV15; D unresolved. This CDR3 spans 13 amino acids. Germline values: CDR1 LNHNV, CDR2 YYDKDF (reference sequence). The germline V and J ends were trimmed by 6 bases and 0 bases, with 8 bases remaining between them. The CDR3 DNA is TGTGCCACCAGGATAGAATACCAAGAGACCCAGTACTTC. This translates into CATRIEYQETQYF.

The genes are TRBV14 and TRBJ2-3, with TRBD2 matching over 9 bases. Trimming cost V 0 bases and J 6 bases; bases outside gene matches: 7. Germline CDR1 SGHDN, CDR2 FVKESK. CDR3 length: 16 amino acids. The CDR3 DNA follows: TGTGCCAGCAGCCAAGAAAGACTAGCGGCCGGGGATACGCAGTATTTT. It encodes CASSQERLAAGDTQYF.

This clonotype was picked up a small number of times. This chain joins TRBV7-9 and TRBJ1-1; D might be TRBD1 (6 bases). The CDR3 totals 13 residues. The V end lost 6 bases, the J end lost 7 bases, and 15 bases lay between the germline ends. Germline lookup yields CDR1 SEHNR and CDR2 FQNEAQ (reference sequence). CDR3 in amino acids: CASSYRVAVEAFF. The CDR3 region has the DNA TGTGCCAGCAGTTACAGGGTGGCGGTTGAAGCTTTCTTT.

This clonotype has a handful of counts. V usage is TRBV6-1 and J usage is TRBJ2-3; D call uncertain. V lost 1 base to trimming and J lost 6 bases, with 8 bases between them. The CDR3 spans 13 residues. From germline, CDR1 is MNHNS and CDR2 SASEGT. The CDR3 protein is CASSEDVGDTQYF. The CDR3 nucleotides read TGTGCCAGCAGTGAAGATGTTGGGGATACGCAGTATTTT.

This chain connects TRBV20-1 to TRBJ2-1, with TRBD2 matching over 9 bases. CDR1 and CDR2 (germline): DFQATT, SNEGSKA (reference sequence). This CDR3 comprises 13 residues. The trim removed 4 bases at V and 12 bases at J, leaving 10 bases unmatched. CDR3 nucleotide sequence: TGCAGTGCTATCGGTAGCGGGGGCCCTACGCAGTTCTTC. As protein: CSAIGSGGPTQFF.

This clonotype was detected a few times. This chain uses TRBV28 with TRBJ2-5, with 7 bases matching TRBD2. V dropped 3 bases and J dropped 6; count of bases not matched to a gene: 7. CDR3 length equals 14 residues. Per the germline V gene, CDR1 is MDHEN and CDR2 is SYDVKM. In nucleotides, the CDR3 is TGTGCCAGCAGTTTTCCCGGGGGGTTGAAGACCCAGTACTTC. Translation gives CASSFPGGLKTQYF.

This clonotype was seen more than once but under ten times. This sequence joins TRBV20-1 and TRBJ1-1; D unresolved. The CDR3 sequence is 13 residues long. Trimming took off 3 bases at V and 1 base at J, with 9 bases between the two ends. CDR1 is DFQATT and CDR2 is SNEGSKA in the germline V gene (reference sequence). For the CDR3, the DNA is TGCAGTGCTAGTTATCAGAGGAACACTGAAGCTTTCTTT. Protein: CSASYQRNTEAFF.